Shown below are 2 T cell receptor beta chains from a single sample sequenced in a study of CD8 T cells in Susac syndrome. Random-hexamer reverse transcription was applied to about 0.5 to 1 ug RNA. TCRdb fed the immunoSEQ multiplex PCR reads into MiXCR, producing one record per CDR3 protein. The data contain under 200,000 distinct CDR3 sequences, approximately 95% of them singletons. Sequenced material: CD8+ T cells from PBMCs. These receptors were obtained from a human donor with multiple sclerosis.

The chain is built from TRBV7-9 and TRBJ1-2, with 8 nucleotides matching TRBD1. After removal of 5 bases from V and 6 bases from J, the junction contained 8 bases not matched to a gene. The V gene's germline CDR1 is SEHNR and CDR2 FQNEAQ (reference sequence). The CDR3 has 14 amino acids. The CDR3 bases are TGTGCCAGCAGCCCACCCCTGACAGGGGATGGCTACACCTTC. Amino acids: CASSPPLTGDGYTF.

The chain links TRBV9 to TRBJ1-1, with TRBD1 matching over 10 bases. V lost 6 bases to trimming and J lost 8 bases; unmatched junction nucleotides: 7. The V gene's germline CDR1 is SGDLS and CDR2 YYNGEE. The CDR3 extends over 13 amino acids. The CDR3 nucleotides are TGTGCCAGCACCGCGACAGGGGGCGAAGAAGCTTTCTTT. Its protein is CASTATGGEEAFF.